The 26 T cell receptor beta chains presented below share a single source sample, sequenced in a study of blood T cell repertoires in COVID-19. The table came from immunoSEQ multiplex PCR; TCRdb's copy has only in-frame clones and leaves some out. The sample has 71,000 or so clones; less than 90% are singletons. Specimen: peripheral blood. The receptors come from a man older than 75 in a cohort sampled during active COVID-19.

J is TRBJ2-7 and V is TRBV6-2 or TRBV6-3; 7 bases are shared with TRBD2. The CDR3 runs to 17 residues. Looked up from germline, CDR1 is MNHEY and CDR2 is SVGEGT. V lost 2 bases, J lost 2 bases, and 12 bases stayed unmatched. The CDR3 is CASSYDLGTKGAYEQYV. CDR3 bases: TGTGCCAGCAGTTACGACCTAGGGACTAAAGGAGCCTACGAGCAGTACGTC.

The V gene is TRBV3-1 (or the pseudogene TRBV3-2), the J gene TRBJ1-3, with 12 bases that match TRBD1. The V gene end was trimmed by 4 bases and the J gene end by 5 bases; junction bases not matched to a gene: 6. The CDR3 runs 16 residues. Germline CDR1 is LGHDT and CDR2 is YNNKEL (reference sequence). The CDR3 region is CASSPLGQGARNTIYF. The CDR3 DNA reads TGTGCCAGCAGCCCCTTGGGACAGGGGGCGAGAAACACCATATATTTT.

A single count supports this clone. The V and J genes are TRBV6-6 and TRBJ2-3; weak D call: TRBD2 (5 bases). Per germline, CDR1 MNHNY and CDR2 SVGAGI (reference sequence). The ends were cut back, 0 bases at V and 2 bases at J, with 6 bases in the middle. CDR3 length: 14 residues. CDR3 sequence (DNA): TGTGCCAGCAGTTACTCGGAGGCCACAGATACGCAGTATTTT. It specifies CASSYSEATDTQYF.

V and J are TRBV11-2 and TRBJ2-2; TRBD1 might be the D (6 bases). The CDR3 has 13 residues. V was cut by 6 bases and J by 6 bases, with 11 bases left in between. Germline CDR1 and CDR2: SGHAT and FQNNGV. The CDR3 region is CASRLQGSGELFF. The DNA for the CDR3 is TGTGCCAGCAGGTTACAGGGATCCGGGGAGCTGTTTTTT.

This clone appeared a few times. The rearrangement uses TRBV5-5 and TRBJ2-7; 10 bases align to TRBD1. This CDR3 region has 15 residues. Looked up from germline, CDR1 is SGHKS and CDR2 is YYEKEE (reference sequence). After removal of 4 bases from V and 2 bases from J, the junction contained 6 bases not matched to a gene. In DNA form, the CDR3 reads TGTGCCAGCAGCGCAGGACAGGGGGTCACCTACGAGCAGTACGTC. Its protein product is CASSAGQGVTYEQYV.

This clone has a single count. The CDR3: CSAGQSYTF. As DNA, the CDR3 is TGCAGTGCGGGGCAAAGCTACACCTTC. The rearrangement links TRBV20-1 to TRBJ1-2, with a tentative D call TRBD1 (5 bases). There are 9 residues in the CDR3. V was trimmed by 6 bases and J by 9 bases, leaving 8 bases between them. Germline values: CDR1 DFQATT, CDR2 SNEGSKA (reference sequence).

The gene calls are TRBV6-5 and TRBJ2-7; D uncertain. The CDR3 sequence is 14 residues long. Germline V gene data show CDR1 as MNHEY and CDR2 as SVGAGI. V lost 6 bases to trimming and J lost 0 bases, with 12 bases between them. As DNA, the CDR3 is TGTGCCAGCAGGGTTTCACTGAGCTCCTACGAGCAGTACTTC. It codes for CASRVSLSSYEQYF.

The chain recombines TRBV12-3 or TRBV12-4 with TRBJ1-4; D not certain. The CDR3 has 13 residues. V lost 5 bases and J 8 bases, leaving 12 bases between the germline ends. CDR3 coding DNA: TGTGCCAGCAGTATGCGAGGAGCGGAAAAACTGTTTTTT. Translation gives CASSMRGAEKLFF.

CDR3 in DNA: TGTGCCAGCAGGTTCCGAGAAACGGGGCAGTACTTC. Translating gives CASRFRETGQYF. The chain couples TRBV6-6 to TRBJ2-7, with D unresolved. Germline V gene sequence: CDR1 MNHNY, CDR2 SVGAGI (reference sequence). The CDR3 length is 12 residues. Between the trimmed V and J ends, which lost 6 bases and 9 bases, there was a span of 15 bases.

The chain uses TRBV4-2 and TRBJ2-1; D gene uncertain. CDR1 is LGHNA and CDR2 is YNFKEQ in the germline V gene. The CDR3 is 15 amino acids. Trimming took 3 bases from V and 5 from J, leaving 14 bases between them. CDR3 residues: CASSHSAQPHNEQFF. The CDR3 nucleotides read TGTGCCAGCAGCCACAGCGCCCAGCCACACAATGAGCAGTTCTTC.

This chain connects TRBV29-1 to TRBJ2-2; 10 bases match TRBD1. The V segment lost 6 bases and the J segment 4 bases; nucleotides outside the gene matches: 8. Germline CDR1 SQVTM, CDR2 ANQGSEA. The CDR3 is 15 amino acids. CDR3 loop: CSVARQGAGTGELFF. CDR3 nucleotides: TGCAGCGTCGCCCGACAGGGGGCAGGCACCGGGGAGCTGTTTTTT.

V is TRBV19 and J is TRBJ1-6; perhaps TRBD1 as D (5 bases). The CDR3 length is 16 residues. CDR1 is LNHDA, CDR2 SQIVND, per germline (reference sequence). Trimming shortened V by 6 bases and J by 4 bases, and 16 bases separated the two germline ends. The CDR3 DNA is TGTGCCAGTAGCCCAGTCGGGGACTTGTATAATTCACCCCTCCACTTT. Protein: CASSPVGDLYNSPLHF. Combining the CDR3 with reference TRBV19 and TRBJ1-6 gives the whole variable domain DGGITQSPKYLFRKEGQNVTLSCEQNLNHDAMYWYRQDPGQGLRLIYYSQIVNDFQKGDIAEGYSVSREKKESFPLTVTSAQKNPTAFYLCASSPVGDLYNSPLHFGNGTRLTVT.

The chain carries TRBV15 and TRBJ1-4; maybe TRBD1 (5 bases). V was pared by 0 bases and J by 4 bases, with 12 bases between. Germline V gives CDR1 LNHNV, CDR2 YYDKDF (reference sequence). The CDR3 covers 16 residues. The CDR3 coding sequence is TGTGCCACCAGCAGAGATCCCGGGGGGATTAATGAAAAACTGTTTTTT. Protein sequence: CATSRDPGGINEKLFF.

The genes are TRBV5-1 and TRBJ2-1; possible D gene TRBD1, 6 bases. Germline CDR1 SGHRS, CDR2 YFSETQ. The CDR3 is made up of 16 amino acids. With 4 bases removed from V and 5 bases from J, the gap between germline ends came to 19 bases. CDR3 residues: CASSENDRSGNNEQFF. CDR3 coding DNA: TGCGCCAGCAGCGAGAATGACAGGAGTGGGAACAATGAGCAGTTCTTC.

Here the CDR3 DNA reads TGTGCCAGTAGTATAGTCCACAGGGACTACGAGCAGTACTTC. Protein: CASSIVHRDYEQYF. The chain is built from TRBV19 and TRBJ2-7, with D possibly being TRBD1 (6 bases). Trimming shortened V by 1 base and J by 3 bases, and 10 bases separated the two germline ends. This CDR3 spans 14 amino acids. Germline CDR1 LNHDA, CDR2 SQIVND (reference sequence).

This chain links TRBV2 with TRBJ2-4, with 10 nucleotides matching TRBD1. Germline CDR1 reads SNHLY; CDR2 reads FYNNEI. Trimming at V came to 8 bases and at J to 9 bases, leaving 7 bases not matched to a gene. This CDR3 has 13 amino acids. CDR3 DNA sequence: TGTGCCAGCGCCGGGACAGGGGAAGGCATTCAGTACTTC. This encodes CASAGTGEGIQYF.

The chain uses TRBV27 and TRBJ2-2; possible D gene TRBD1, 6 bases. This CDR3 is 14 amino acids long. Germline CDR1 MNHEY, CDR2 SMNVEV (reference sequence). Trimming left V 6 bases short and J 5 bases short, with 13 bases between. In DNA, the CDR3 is TGTGCCAGCAGGCGTACAGGGCCTACCGGGGAGCTGTTTTTT. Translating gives CASRRTGPTGELFF.

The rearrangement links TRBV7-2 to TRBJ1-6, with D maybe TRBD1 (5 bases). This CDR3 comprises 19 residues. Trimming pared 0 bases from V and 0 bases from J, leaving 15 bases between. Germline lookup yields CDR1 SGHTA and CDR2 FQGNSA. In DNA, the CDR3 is TGTGCCAGCAGCTTAGCCCCCCCCGGGGGGGGCTCCTATAATTCACCCCTCCACTTT. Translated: CASSLAPPGGGSYNSPLHF.

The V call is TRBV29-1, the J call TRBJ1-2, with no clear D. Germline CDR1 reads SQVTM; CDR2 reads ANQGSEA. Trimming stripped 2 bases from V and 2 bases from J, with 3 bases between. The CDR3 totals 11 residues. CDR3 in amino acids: CSVEPNYGYTF. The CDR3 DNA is TGCAGCGTTGAACCGAACTATGGCTACACCTTC. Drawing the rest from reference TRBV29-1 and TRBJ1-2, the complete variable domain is SAVISQKPSRDICQRGTSLTIQCQVDSQVTMMFWYRQQPGQSLTLIATANQGSEATYESGFVIDKFPISRPNLTFSTLTVSNMSPEDSSIYLCSVEPNYGYTFGSGTRLTVV.

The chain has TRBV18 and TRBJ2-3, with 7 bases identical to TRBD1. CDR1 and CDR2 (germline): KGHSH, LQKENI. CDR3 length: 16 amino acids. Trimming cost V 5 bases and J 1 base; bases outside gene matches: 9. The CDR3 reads CASSDDFGTGTDTQYF. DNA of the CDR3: TGTGCCAGCTCAGACGACTTCGGGACAGGCACAGATACGCAGTATTTT.

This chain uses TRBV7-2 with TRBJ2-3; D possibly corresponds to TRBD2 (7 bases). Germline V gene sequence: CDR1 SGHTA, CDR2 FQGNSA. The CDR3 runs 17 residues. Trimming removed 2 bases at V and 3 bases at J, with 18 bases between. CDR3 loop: CASSLRGGFSPTDTQYF. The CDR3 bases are TGTGCCAGCAGCTTAAGGGGGGGCTTCTCGCCTACAGATACGCAGTATTTT.

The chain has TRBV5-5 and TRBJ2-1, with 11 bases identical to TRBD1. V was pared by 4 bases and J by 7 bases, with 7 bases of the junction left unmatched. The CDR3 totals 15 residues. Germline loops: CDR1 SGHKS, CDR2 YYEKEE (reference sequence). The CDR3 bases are TGTGCCAGCAGCATCGGACAGGGGGCAAAAAATGAGCAGTTCTTC. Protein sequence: CASSIGQGAKNEQFF. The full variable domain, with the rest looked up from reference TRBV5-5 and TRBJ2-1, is DAGVTQSPTHLIKTRGQQVTLRCSPISGHKSVSWYQQVLGQGPQFIFQYYEKEERGRGNFPDRFSARQFPNYSSELNVNALLLGDSALYLCASSIGQGAKNEQFFGPGTRLTVL.

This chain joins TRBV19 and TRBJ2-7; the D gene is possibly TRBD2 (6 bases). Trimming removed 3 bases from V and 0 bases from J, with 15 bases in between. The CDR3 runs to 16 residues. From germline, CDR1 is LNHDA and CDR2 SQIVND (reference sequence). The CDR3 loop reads CASSITGTQSSYEQYF. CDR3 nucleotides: TGTGCCAGTAGTATTACCGGGACTCAAAGCTCCTACGAGCAGTACTTC. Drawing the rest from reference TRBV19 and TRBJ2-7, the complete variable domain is DGGITQSPKYLFRKEGQNVTLSCEQNLNHDAMYWYRQDPGQGLRLIYYSQIVNDFQKGDIAEGYSVSREKKESFPLTVTSAQKNPTAFYLCASSITGTQSSYEQYFGPGTRLTVT.

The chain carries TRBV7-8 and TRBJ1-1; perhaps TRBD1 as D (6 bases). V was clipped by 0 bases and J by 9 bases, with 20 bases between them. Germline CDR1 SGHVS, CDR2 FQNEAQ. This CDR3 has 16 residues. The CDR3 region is CASSLASGGAVGKAFF. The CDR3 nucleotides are TGTGCCAGCAGCTTAGCGTCGGGGGGGGCGGTGGGAAAAGCTTTCTTT.

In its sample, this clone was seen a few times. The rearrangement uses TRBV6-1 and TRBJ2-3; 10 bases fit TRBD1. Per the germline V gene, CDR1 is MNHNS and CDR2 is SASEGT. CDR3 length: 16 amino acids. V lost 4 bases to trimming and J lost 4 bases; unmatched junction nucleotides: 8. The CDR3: CASSARQGASPDTQYF. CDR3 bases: TGTGCCAGCAGTGCTCGACAGGGGGCTTCCCCAGATACGCAGTATTTT.

Written as DNA, the CDR3 is TGTGCCAGCAGCCGACAGGGGGGATGGAATTCACCCCTCCACTTT. Translation gives CASSRQGGWNSPLHF. The chain couples TRBV25-1 to TRBJ1-6; 9 bases match TRBD1. The ends lost 6 bases at V and 7 bases at J; junction bases unmatched: 7. The V gene's germline CDR1 is MGHDK and CDR2 SYGVNS. The CDR3 is 15 residues long. The entire variable domain, with the rest obtained from reference TRBV25-1 and TRBJ1-6, is as follows: EADIYQTPRYLVIGTGKKITLECSQTMGHDKMYWYQQDPGMELHLIHYSYGVNSTEKGDLSSESTVSRIRTEHFPLTLESARPSHTSQYLCASSRQGGWNSPLHFGNGTRLTVT.